The present T cell receptor (beta chain) was sequenced within a study of T cells in Graves' hyperthyroidism and ophthalmopathy. Worth noting for this clonotype: Its antigen is undetermined.

Trimming shortened V by 3 bases and J by 6 bases, and 11 bases separated the two germline ends. Germline loops: CDR1 SQVTM, CDR2 ANQGSEA. The CDR3 runs 13 residues. Amplified TCR beta CDR3 regions derived from RNA transcripts. HTBI primers were employed in a first-round RT-PCR of the TCR CDR3. Via MiXCR, TCRdb re-called the multiplex PCR reads, giving one row per CDR3 protein. Of approximately 700,000 distinct CDR3 sequences in the sample, roughly 45% are singletons; the top ten hold approximately 7.2%. Study results and limitations: Ophthalmopathy was predicted by the model a median of roughly 6 months ahead of onset. Most clonotypes expanded in the thyroid (above 0.001) were also present in blood.

J is TRBJ1-4 and V is TRBV29-1; no clear D gene. This TCR derives from an adult man with Graves' disease, either hyperthyroidism or ophthalmopathy (not recorded which). The sample comprised peripheral blood or thyroid tissue (not recorded which). The CDR3 region has the DNA TGCAGCGTTGACGCGGGGAACGATGAAAAACTGTTTTTT. It specifies CSVDAGNDEKLFF.